This T cell receptor beta chain was obtained from a study of T cell repertoires in cytomegalovirus infection. Study information: Both a matching HLA type and CMV infection were indicated by public TCR beta signatures.

As concerns this clonotype: No antigen is known for it. A read error may produce the germline difference seen at one junction end.

TCRdb recomputed calls from the reads with MiXCR, one row per CDR3 protein. Counted here are 400,000 or so distinct CDR3 sequences, approximately 31% occurring once; the ten biggest clones make up roughly an eighth. Whole-study results and caveats: Dominating the ex vivo response were TCR beta clonotypes that were CMV-specific and HLA-C-restricted. CMV carriers having the relevant HLA were flagged by cumulative public TCR beta family frequency.

The CDR3 sequence is 14 residues long. CDR1 is MNHNY and CDR2 is SVGAGI in the germline V gene (reference sequence). This TCR was recovered from a human donor in good health (CMV status not recorded). Some clones in this sample may be carry-over from other donors' samples. The chain is built from TRBV6-6 and TRBJ2-6, with D possibly being TRBD1 (5 bases). The sequenced material came from PBMCs. CDR3 coding DNA: TGTGCCAGCACCGAACACTCTGGGGCCAAAGTCCTGACTTTC. It translates to CASTEHSGAKVLTF.